Included here is one TCR beta chain sequence, with context. Its matching antigen is unknown. This CDR3 has 16 residues. J lost 6 bases, V lost 4 bases, and 7 bases had no gene match. Germline loops: CDR1 SGHRS, CDR2 YFSETQ. The study ran its PCR with 60 Vbeta and 13 Jbeta primers. The protocol was immunoSEQ multiplex PCR, while the TCRdb copy is restricted to in-frame clones and leaves out a portion. The sample's table shows 90,000 to 130,000 clones. These data originate in a study of cytomegalovirus exposure and HLA in healthy donors. Findings of the study overall: Among CMV-associated TCR beta chains, most appeared HLA-restricted in a later analysis. There were under 200 TCR beta chains listed as cytomegalovirus-associated. Certain indistinguishable V segments, among them TRBV6-2 and TRBV6-3, were excluded. As confirmed in vitro, a few CMV-associated chains were specific for CMV antigens.

Sequenced: PBMCs. V gene TRBV5-1 combines with J gene TRBJ1-6, with 10 bases that match TRBD1. This receptor was obtained from a man younger than 45 in good health and CMV-seronegative. DNA for the CDR3: TGCGCCAGCAGCCCGGGGACAGGGGAACGTAATTCACCCCTCCACTTT. Protein: CASSPGTGERNSPLHF.